The clone carrying this TCR beta chain was detected only a few times. Its target is unknown. These data are taken from a study of human T cells and chemical hapten exposure. Study-wide background: DPC 0.01% went on the upper back by patch test, with reading at 6 days. Minor pooled library volume differences mainly drove per-sample TCR yield variation.

The time point denotes: patch test 1, 2 weeks after DPC sensitization. Treatment described: therapeutic diphenylcyclopropenone sensitization with weekly scalp DPC. V lost 0 bases and J 8 bases, leaving 16 bases between the germline ends. The germline gives CDR1 LGHNA, CDR2 YSLEER. The CDR3 consists of 15 residues. Study-wide points: Expanded TCRs created a significantly greater count of big CDR3 similarity clusters than controls did. Among TCRs, those above 1 in 1000 frequency were unaffected by DPC sensitization.

Via MiXCR, TCRdb re-called the RACE reads, giving one row per CDR3 protein. The sample records 300,000 to 400,000 distinct CDR3 sequences, around 6.9% being singletons. The TCR originated in a woman between 18 and 30 years old with alopecia areata. Some clones in this sample may be carry-over from other donors' samples. The rearrangement uses TRBV4-3 and TRBJ1-2; D is undetermined. The sample here was whole blood, taken in connection with sensitization to the hapten diphenylcyclopropenone (DPC). This CDR3 is CASSQDPGSETGYTF. DNA for the CDR3: TGCGCCAGCAGCCAAGATCCGGGATCCGAAACCGGCTACACCTTC.